This T cell receptor beta chain was captured by sequencing in a study of shared clonotypes between healthy human individuals. As defined, naive CD8 cells were CD45RO-negative and positively selected for CCR7, with terminally differentiated effector memory CD45RA+ cells excluded. Germline V gene data show CDR1 as MNHEY and CDR2 as SVGAGI. This CDR3 is built from 15 residues. V was pared by 10 bases and J by 0 bases, with 16 bases between. As handled by the study authors: ImmunoSEQ gave junction-only sequences without quality scores, so filtering differed. TCRdb keeps only in-frame clones here, not all; method: immunoSEQ multiplex PCR. V and J calls and clone size are as listed in that table; D and trimming were resolved from the DNA. Here the sample spans 600,000 or so clones, about 95% being singletons.

Sequencing used naive CD8+ T cells sorted from blood. The chain links TRBV6-5 to TRBJ1-5, with TRBD1 as a possible D gene (5 bases). This TCR derives from a woman aged 25 to 39 in good health. CDR3 sequence reads: CAIPGGIYSNQPQHF. The CDR3 coding sequence is TGTGCCATCCCCGGGGGGATCTATAGCAATCAGCCCCAGCATTTT.